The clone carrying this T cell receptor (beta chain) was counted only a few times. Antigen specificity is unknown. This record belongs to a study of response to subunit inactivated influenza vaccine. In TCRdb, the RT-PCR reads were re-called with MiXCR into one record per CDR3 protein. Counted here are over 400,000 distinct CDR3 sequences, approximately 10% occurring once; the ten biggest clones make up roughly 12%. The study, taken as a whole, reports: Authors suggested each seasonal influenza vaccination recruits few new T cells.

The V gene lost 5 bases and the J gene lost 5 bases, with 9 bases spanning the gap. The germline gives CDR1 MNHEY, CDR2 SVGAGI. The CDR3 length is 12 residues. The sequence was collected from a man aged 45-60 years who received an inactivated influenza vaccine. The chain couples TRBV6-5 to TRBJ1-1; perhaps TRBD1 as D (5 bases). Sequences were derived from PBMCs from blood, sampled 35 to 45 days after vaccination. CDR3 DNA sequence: TGTGCCAGCAGTCCAGAGGGGACTGAAGCTTTCTTT. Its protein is CASSPEGTEAFF.